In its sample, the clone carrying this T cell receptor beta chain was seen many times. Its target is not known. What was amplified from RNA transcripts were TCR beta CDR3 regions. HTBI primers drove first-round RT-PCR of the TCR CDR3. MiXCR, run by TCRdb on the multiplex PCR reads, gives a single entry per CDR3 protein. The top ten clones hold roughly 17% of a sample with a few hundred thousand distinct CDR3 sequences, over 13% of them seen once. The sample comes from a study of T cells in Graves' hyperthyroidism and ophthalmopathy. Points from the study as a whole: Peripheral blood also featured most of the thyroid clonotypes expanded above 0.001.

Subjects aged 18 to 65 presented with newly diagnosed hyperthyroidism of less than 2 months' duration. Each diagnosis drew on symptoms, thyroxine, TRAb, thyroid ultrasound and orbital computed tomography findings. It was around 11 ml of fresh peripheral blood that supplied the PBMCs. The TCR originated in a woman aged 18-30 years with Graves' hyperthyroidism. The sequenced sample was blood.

CDR3 bases: TGCGCCAGCAGCCGGACAGATTCCGCAAATTCACCCCTCCACTTT. Protein sequence: CASSRTDSANSPLHF. The chain combines TRBV4-1 with TRBJ1-6, with a tentative D call TRBD1 (6 bases). The CDR3 runs to 15 residues. V shed 4 bases and J shed 7 bases, with 14 bases lying between them. Germline values: CDR1 MGHRA, CDR2 YSYEKL.